This T cell receptor (beta chain) comes out of a study of T-cell reconstitution after alpha-beta-depleted transplantation in children. Library preparation (for TCRbeta) was performed with unique molecular identifiers. One entry per CDR3 protein, called by TCRdb with MiXCR from the PCR reads. The sample includes roughly 490,000 distinct CDR3 sequences, 9.5% to 12% of them seen just once. In this sample, this clonotype turned up a few times. What it binds is unknown. Study outcomes and limitations: Certain patients had high TCRbeta diversity at day 60, and it came from recipient T cells and thymic progenitors that survived. Counts and diversity of T cells one year after transplant came mostly from newly produced T cells.

Trimming at V came to 3 bases and at J to 6 bases, leaving 4 bases not matched to a gene. The CDR3 spans 13 residues. Germline-derived CDR1 and CDR2 are SQVTM and ANQGSEA. This chain links TRBV29-1 with TRBJ2-3; 9 nucleotides match TRBD1. This TCR derives from a female patient aged 2 to 10 who had a stem cell transplant for aplastic anemia, so the T cells may come from the graft donor. This specimen consisted of PBMCs, mostly from graft donor cells, obtained 180 days after TCRalphabeta/CD19-depleted stem cell transplant. The CDR3 DNA follows: TGCAGCGTTGATCGGACAGGGGCTGATACGCAGTATTTT. It specifies CSVDRTGADTQYF.